This T cell receptor (beta chain) was sequenced in a study of T cells after yellow fever vaccination. J was trimmed by 10 bases and V by 5 bases; bases with no gene match: 7. The CDR3 is 13 residues long. Germline lookup yields CDR1 MNHNS and CDR2 SASEGT. General observations from the study: Researchers noted that a small share of clonotypes showed up in both CD4 and CD8 compartments. A weaker but faster secondary response was observed, peaking on day 5 versus 15. Most primary-vaccination clones reappeared after the booster (about 95% CD4, 88% CD8).

As concerns this clonotype: Its matching antigen is unknown.

TCRdb analysed the 5' RACE reads with MiXCR anew, one entry per CDR3 protein. The sample includes roughly 250,000 distinct CDR3 sequences, under 15% seen only once; the top ten take roughly 0.5%. This TCR was sampled from a man in his thirties or forties who received the YFV17D yellow fever vaccine. The material sequenced was CD4+ T cells sorted from PBMCs, taken 45 days after the yellow fever booster vaccination. J is TRBJ1-1 and V is TRBV6-1, with 10 bases aligning to TRBD1. In nucleotides, the CDR3 is TGTGCCAGCAGTCAGGACAGGGGGAAGAGAGCTTTCTTT. Its translation: CASSQDRGKRAFF.